This T cell receptor (beta chain) comes out of a study of T-cell reconstitution after alpha-beta-depleted transplantation in children. Study observations and caveats: By one year post-transplant, T-cell counts and diversity largely arose from T cells that were newly produced. Some patients owed their high day-60 TCRbeta diversity to surviving recipient T cells and thymic progenitors. The origin of alpha-beta T cells about two months after transplant was reportedly several hundred expanded graft clones.

This CDR3 is 12 amino acids long. The germline V and J ends were trimmed by 8 bases and 4 bases, with 11 bases remaining between them. CDR1 MNHEY and CDR2 SVGAGI come from the germline V gene. Unique molecular identifiers featured in how the TCRbeta library was prepared. Each CDR3 protein gets one entry after TCRdb re-called the PCR reads with MiXCR. The sample records hundreds of thousands of distinct CDR3 sequences, approximately 13% being singletons. Worth noting for this clonotype: What it binds is not known.

This rearrangement joins TRBV6-5 to TRBJ2-5; possibly TRBD1 for D (6 bases). The sequences come from PBMCs, mostly from graft donor cells, collected 360 days after TCRalphabeta/CD19-depleted stem cell transplant. The source is a male patient younger than 18 who had a stem cell transplant for acute myeloid leukemia, so the T cells may come from the graft donor. The chain's CDR3 is CASYRERETQYF. CDR3 bases: TGTGCCAGCTACAGGGAACGAGAGACCCAGTACTTC.